This entry lists 14 T cell receptor beta chains sequenced from one sample in a study of naive and memory T cell subsets. Whole-study findings and limits: Especially in CD8 cells, naive repertoires contained a few larger clonotypes, possibly CD45RA-re-expressing memory cells.

The beta constant-region primer was an equimolar mix of two oligonucleotides covering TRBC1 and TRBC2. Ligated cDNA was amplified by four rounds of PCR with nested alpha and beta constant-region primers and SP2. Each CDR3 protein is one row after TCRdb ran MiXCR on the UMI-ligation and nested PCR reads. The sample includes over 110,000 distinct CDR3 sequences, approximately 21% seen only once; the top ten take about 0.57%. No antigens are known for them. Sequenced input: naive CD8+ T cells from blood. These receptors were taken from a human donor in good health.

The chain combines TRBV20-1 with TRBJ2-1, with D tentatively TRBD1 (6 bases). V was cut by 5 bases and J by 3 bases, with 23 bases left in between. CDR1 is DFQATT and CDR2 is SNEGSKA in the germline V gene (reference sequence). The CDR3 spans 17 residues. The CDR3 sequence: CSAPDRSTLRNYNEQFF. The CDR3 nucleotides are TGCAGTGCTCCGGACAGATCAACCTTGAGAAACTACAATGAGCAGTTCTTC.

J is TRBJ1-1 and V is TRBV20-1; TRBD1 might be the D (5 bases). CDR3 length: 12 amino acids. V was shortened by 1 base and J by 7 bases, with 10 bases between the two germline ends. Germline lookup yields CDR1 DFQATT and CDR2 SNEGSKA (reference sequence). CDR3 amino acids: CSARGQGYEAFF. In nucleotides, the CDR3 is TGCAGTGCTAGAGGGCAGGGATATGAAGCTTTCTTT.

This clonotype turned up a few times. The rearrangement joins TRBV20-1 to TRBJ2-7; 14 bases agree with TRBD2. The CDR3 extends over 16 amino acids. The V gene's germline CDR1 is DFQATT and CDR2 SNEGSKA (reference sequence). The V gene end was trimmed by 5 bases and the J gene end by 3 bases; junction bases not matched to a gene: 9. The CDR3 loop reads CSARPGTSGSLYEQYF. CDR3 DNA sequence: TGCAGTGCTCGTCCCGGGACTAGCGGGAGTCTCTACGAGCAGTACTTC.

The chain employs TRBV20-1 and TRBJ2-3; tentatively, D is TRBD1 (5 bases). Germline loops: CDR1 DFQATT, CDR2 SNEGSKA (reference sequence). Trimming stripped 5 bases from V and 2 bases from J, with 17 bases between. The CDR3 length is 15 residues. The CDR3, as DNA: TGCAGTGCTGGTACAGGTGTTTTTACCACAGATACGCAGTATTTT. Protein product: CSAGTGVFTTDTQYF.

The chain is built from TRBV4-1 and TRBJ1-5; 7 bases line up with TRBD1. CDR3 length equals 15 residues. Trimming at V came to 5 bases and at J to 1 base, leaving 5 bases not matched to a gene. Germline CDR1 MGHRA, CDR2 YSYEKL. CDR3: CASSGLRGSNQPQHF. DNA of the CDR3: TGCGCCAGCAGCGGACTCAGGGGGAGCAATCAGCCCCAGCATTTT.

This clonotype was picked up a small number of times. This sequence joins TRBV29-1 and TRBJ1-2; D is uncertain. This CDR3 is built from 12 residues. The V gene lost 2 bases and the J gene lost 3 bases, with 7 bases spanning the gap. Germline V CDR1 and CDR2: SQVTM, ANQGSEA. The CDR3 sequence is CSVEPLDYGYTF. The CDR3 DNA follows: TGCAGCGTTGAACCCTTGGACTATGGCTACACCTTC.

This clonotype has more than one count but fewer than ten. This chain links TRBV27 with TRBJ2-7; 12 bases map to TRBD2. V gave up 7 bases and J gave up 3 bases; unmatched junction bases: 10. This CDR3 is 16 amino acids long. Germline V CDR1 and CDR2: MNHEY, SMNVEV (reference sequence). This CDR3 is CASTPGLAGGFYEQYF. The CDR3, as DNA: TGTGCCAGCACCCCGGGACTAGCGGGCGGGTTCTACGAGCAGTACTTC.

CDR3 in amino acids: CASSSTGDYEQYF. CDR3 sequence (DNA): TGTGCCAGCAGCTCGACAGGAGACTACGAGCAGTACTTC. This chain joins TRBV7-9 and TRBJ2-7, with D possibly being TRBD1 (6 bases). The CDR3 is 13 residues long. V was clipped by 4 bases and J by 3 bases, with 10 bases between them. Germline CDR1 SEHNR, CDR2 FQNEAQ (reference sequence).

This chain links TRBV25-1 with TRBJ2-7, with D maybe TRBD2 (5 bases). The germline V gene encodes CDR1 MGHDK and CDR2 SYGVNS. The CDR3 is 12 residues long. V was cut by 9 bases and J by 2 bases, with 11 bases left in between. CDR3 amino acids: CASRLGAYEQYF. CDR3 nucleotide sequence: TGTGCCAGTCGTCTCGGGGCCTACGAGCAGTACTTC.

The V call is TRBV15, the J call TRBJ2-1; 7 nucleotides align to TRBD2. Germline CDR1 reads LNHNV; CDR2 reads YYDKDF (reference sequence). This CDR3 has 14 amino acids. The trim removed 3 bases at V and 9 bases at J, leaving 8 bases unmatched. The CDR3 sequence is CATSSPLTSAEQFF. The DNA for the CDR3 is TGTGCCACCAGCAGCCCGCTAACTAGCGCTGAGCAGTTCTTC.

The table lists this clonotype with a few counts. The chain joins TRBV2 to TRBJ2-7; 7 nucleotides line up with TRBD1. V shed 10 bases and J 2 bases; nucleotides not matched to a gene: 8. Germline CDR1 SNHLY, CDR2 FYNNEI. The CDR3 has 13 residues. The CDR3 region is CAKTGKGTYEQYF. CDR3 coding DNA: TGTGCCAAGACAGGGAAGGGTACCTACGAGCAGTACTTC.

In its sample, this clonotype was seen a few times. The chain joins TRBV6-2 or TRBV6-3 to TRBJ2-1; TRBD1 is a possible D gene (6 bases). This CDR3 spans 14 amino acids. Trimming took 8 bases from V and 4 from J, leaving 15 bases between them. Germline assignment: CDR1 MNHEY and CDR2 SVGEGT. CDR3 region: CASRPYREYNEQFF. CDR3 DNA: TGTGCCAGCCGGCCCTACAGGGAATACAATGAGCAGTTCTTC.

The chain carries TRBV13 and TRBJ2-7; 9 bases map to TRBD1. The CDR3 runs 15 residues. V shed 5 bases, J shed 4 bases, and the junction held 9 bases outside the gene matches. CDR1 PRHDT and CDR2 FYEKMQ come from the germline V gene (reference sequence). CDR3 amino acids: CASSSGTGSMYEQYF. In DNA form, the CDR3 reads TGTGCCAGCAGCAGCGGGACAGGGAGTATGTACGAGCAGTACTTC.

A few counts support this clonotype. The J gene is TRBJ2-1, the V gene TRBV7-9; D gene uncertain. Germline V gene data show CDR1 as SEHNR and CDR2 as FQNEAQ (reference sequence). V was shortened by 2 bases and J by 6 bases, with 5 bases between the two germline ends. The CDR3 sequence is 12 residues long. The CDR3 nucleotides are TGTGCCAGCAGCTTACCTTCCAATGAGCAGTTCTTC. It codes for CASSLPSNEQFF.